This record looks at one T cell receptor (beta chain) sequence and its context. The data were obtained in a study of blood T cell repertoires in COVID-19. In the original processing: Cell counts per sample came from amplifying reference gene primers. Profiling relied on immunoSEQ multiplex PCR, and the TCRdb table lists in-frame clones only, not all of them. V, J and clone size are those of that table, while D and trimming were read from the DNA. In the table there are about 67,000 clones, around 85% of which are singletons. Per the germline V gene, CDR1 is SNHLY and CDR2 is FYNNEI. The CDR3 spans 15 residues. Germline trimming cut 7 bases from V and 2 bases from J; bases unmatched to any gene: 11.

Sequences were obtained from peripheral blood. The rearrangement links TRBV2 to TRBJ2-7, with TRBD2 matching over 7 bases. This TCR came from a man between 50 and 59 years old with active COVID-19. CDR3: CASKFLAGPTYEQYF. The CDR3 coding sequence is TGTGCCAGCAAATTTTTAGCGGGTCCTACCTACGAGCAGTACTTC.